Listed below are T cell receptor beta chains from one sample, sequenced in a study of blood T cell repertoires in COVID-19. The table came from immunoSEQ multiplex PCR; TCRdb's copy has only in-frame clones and leaves some out. The repertoire holds about 270,000 clones, roughly 84% seen once, with roughly 3.1% in the top ten. The sequenced sample was peripheral blood. Receptors were obtained from a woman in her late teens or twenties with acute or convalescent COVID-19. Each CDR3 is given with its conserved first and last residue. Each record gives: V gene, D gene, clone size, J gene, CDR3 protein, CDR3 DNA. D genes are given only for firm matches. Clone size is stated in some rows and not others, as once, few, many or a class when expanded.

v_gene: TRBV5-1
d_gene: -
abundance: -
j_gene: TRBJ1-1
CDR3aa: CASRGRSTEAFF
CDR3nt: TGCGCCAGCAGGGGGCGGTCCACTGAAGCTTTCTTT

v_gene: TRBV6-2/TRBV6-3
d_gene: -
abundance: -
j_gene: TRBJ2-1
CDR3aa: CASSYSFLKQFF
CDR3nt: TGTGCCAGCAGTTACTCGTTCCTAAAGCAGTTCTTC

v_gene: TRBV5-1
d_gene: -
abundance: -
j_gene: TRBJ2-7
CDR3aa: CASSLEQAYEQYF
CDR3nt: TGCGCCAGCAGCTTGGAACAGGCCTACGAGCAGTACTTC

v_gene: TRBV5-1
d_gene: TRBD1
abundance: few
j_gene: TRBJ1-2
CDR3aa: CASSLVGTGGYGYTF
CDR3nt: TGCGCCAGCAGCTTGGTAGGGACAGGGGGCTATGGCTACACCTTC

v_gene: TRBV27
d_gene: -
abundance: -
j_gene: TRBJ2-1
CDR3aa: CASRISPRNEQFF
CDR3nt: TGTGCCAGCAGGATCTCCCCCAGAAATGAGCAGTTCTTC

v_gene: TRBV28
d_gene: -
abundance: once
j_gene: TRBJ1-5
CDR3aa: CASGMPGQNQPQHF
CDR3nt: TGTGCCAGCGGCATGCCGGGACAAAATCAGCCCCAGCATTTT

v_gene: TRBV11-2
d_gene: -
abundance: -
j_gene: TRBJ2-1
CDR3aa: CASSPSLASGTYNEQFF
CDR3nt: TGTGCCAGCAGCCCCTCGTTGGCCAGCGGGACATACAATGAGCAGTTCTTC

v_gene: TRBV5-4
d_gene: -
abundance: -
j_gene: TRBJ2-5
CDR3aa: CASSLGGGERETQYF
CDR3nt: TGTGCCAGCAGCTTGGGAGGGGGAGAACGAGAGACCCAGTACTTC

v_gene: TRBV29-1
d_gene: TRBD2
abundance: once
j_gene: TRBJ2-3
CDR3aa: CSVGNLWGEGSGSTDTQYF
CDR3nt: TGCAGCGTTGGTAACTTATGGGGGGAGGGTTCCGGCAGCACAGATACGCAGTATTTT

v_gene: TRBV5-1
d_gene: -
abundance: -
j_gene: TRBJ2-1
CDR3aa: CASSWGESYNEQFF
CDR3nt: TGCGCCAGCAGCTGGGGAGAATCCTACAATGAGCAGTTCTTC

v_gene: TRBV6-5
d_gene: TRBD1
abundance: -
j_gene: TRBJ1-4
CDR3aa: CASSSTGGPYEKLFF
CDR3nt: TGTGCCAGCAGTTCCACAGGGGGGCCCTATGAAAAACTGTTTTTT

v_gene: TRBV6-5
d_gene: TRBD1
abundance: -
j_gene: TRBJ2-6
CDR3aa: CASRTGGSGANVLTF
CDR3nt: TGTGCCAGCCGGACAGGGGGTTCTGGGGCCAACGTCCTGACTTTC

v_gene: TRBV28
d_gene: TRBD1
abundance: -
j_gene: TRBJ1-5
CDR3aa: CASTPEGQGTQPQHF
CDR3nt: TGTGCCAGCACCCCAGAAGGACAGGGGACTCAGCCCCAGCATTTT

v_gene: TRBV18
d_gene: TRBD1
abundance: -
j_gene: TRBJ2-5
CDR3aa: CASSPVRGKETQYF
CDR3nt: TGTGCCAGCTCACCAGTCAGGGGGAAAGAGACCCAGTACTTC

v_gene: TRBV7-9
d_gene: -
abundance: -
j_gene: TRBJ1-1
CDR3aa: CASSAQGNTEAFF
CDR3nt: TGTGCCAGCAGCGCCCAGGGGAACACTGAAGCTTTCTTT

v_gene: TRBV27
d_gene: TRBD2
abundance: -
j_gene: TRBJ2-7
CDR3aa: CASRPGLAHEQYF
CDR3nt: TGTGCCAGCAGGCCGGGACTAGCCCACGAGCAGTACTTC

v_gene: TRBV9
d_gene: TRBD2
abundance: once
j_gene: TRBJ2-1
CDR3aa: CASSVGSGRWDEQFF
CDR3nt: TGTGCCAGCAGCGTAGGGAGCGGGAGGTGGGATGAGCAGTTCTTC

v_gene: TRBV7-2
d_gene: -
abundance: -
j_gene: TRBJ2-1
CDR3aa: CASSLLQGGSEQFF
CDR3nt: TGTGCCAGCAGCTTACTACAGGGTGGAAGTGAGCAGTTCTTC

v_gene: TRBV27
d_gene: TRBD1
abundance: -
j_gene: TRBJ2-5
CDR3aa: CASSFYRGQETQYF
CDR3nt: TGTGCCAGCAGTTTTTACAGGGGCCAAGAGACCCAGTACTTC

v_gene: TRBV15
d_gene: -
abundance: -
j_gene: TRBJ1-1
CDR3aa: CATRGGERNTEAFF
CDR3nt: TGTGCCACCAGGGGAGGAGAAAGGAACACTGAAGCTTTCTTT

v_gene: TRBV19
d_gene: -
abundance: -
j_gene: TRBJ1-1
CDR3aa: CASIRGSKGNTEAFF
CDR3nt: TGTGCCAGTATCCGGGGGTCCAAAGGGAACACTGAAGCTTTCTTT

v_gene: TRBV5-1
d_gene: -
abundance: -
j_gene: TRBJ2-3
CDR3aa: CASSTGQRADTQYF
CDR3nt: TGCGCCAGCAGCACCGGACAGAGAGCAGATACGCAGTATTTT

v_gene: TRBV10-1
d_gene: -
abundance: -
j_gene: TRBJ1-5
CDR3aa: CASSIRDTAPNQPQHF
CDR3nt: TGCGCCAGCAGTATCCGGGACACGGCACCCAATCAGCCCCAGCATTTT

v_gene: TRBV7-8
d_gene: -
abundance: once
j_gene: TRBJ1-3
CDR3aa: CASSLNVSPGNTIYF
CDR3nt: TGTGCCAGCAGCCTGAACGTGAGCCCTGGAAACACCATATATTTT

v_gene: TRBV6-2/TRBV6-3
d_gene: TRBD2
abundance: -
j_gene: TRBJ2-1
CDR3aa: CASSYSSSGSADEQFF
CDR3nt: TGTGCCAGCAGTTACTCGAGTAGCGGGAGTGCTGATGAGCAGTTCTTC

v_gene: TRBV6-6
d_gene: TRBD1
abundance: -
j_gene: TRBJ1-2
CDR3aa: CASRAQGDRGYTF
CDR3nt: TGTGCCAGCAGGGCGCAGGGGGATAGGGGCTACACCTTC

v_gene: TRBV10-3
d_gene: -
abundance: -
j_gene: TRBJ1-2
CDR3aa: CAISESEDRFGYTF
CDR3nt: TGTGCCATCAGTGAGTCGGAAGACAGGTTTGGCTACACCTTC

v_gene: TRBV9
d_gene: TRBD1
abundance: -
j_gene: TRBJ1-4
CDR3aa: CASSVQGQGLEKLFF
CDR3nt: TGTGCCAGCAGCGTCCAAGGACAGGGACTAGAAAAACTGTTTTTT